This passage covers 18 T cell receptor beta chains from one sample sequenced in a study of chemoradiotherapy in HPV16-positive cancers. The method was immunoSEQ multiplex PCR; TCRdb's version includes in-frame clones alone and lacks a portion of them. The sample gives under 20,000 clones, about 80% of which show up once; approximately 3.5% is in the top ten. The sequenced sample was blood, obtained from a patient who underwent chemoradiotherapy. The receptors shown here come from a human donor with HPV-associated anogenital cancer.

The rearrangement links TRBV10-3 to TRBJ2-6; TRBD1 is a possible D gene (5 bases). Germline loops: CDR1 ENHRY, CDR2 SYGVKD. CDR3 size: 15 residues. V lost 5 bases, J lost 0 bases, and 8 bases lay in between. For the CDR3, the DNA is TGTGCCATCAGTTCAGGGCTCTCTGGGGCCAACGTCCTGACTTTC. Its protein product is CAISSGLSGANVLTF.

For this clone: In the same sample, other DNA sequences code for this CDR3. The chain links TRBV9 to TRBJ1-1; maybe TRBD1 (5 bases). The CDR3 length is 13 residues. V lost 2 bases and J 1 base, leaving 6 bases between the germline ends. The germline V gene has CDR1 SGDLS and CDR2 YYNGEE. In nucleotides, the CDR3 is TGTGCCAGCAGCGTGACAGCGAACACTGAAGCTTTCTTT. Protein: CASSVTANTEAFF.

This clone appeared once. The V call is TRBV7-2, the J call TRBJ1-2; tentatively, D is TRBD1 (5 bases). The V end was cut by 5 bases, the J end by 2 bases, with 15 bases between. The CDR3 has 15 amino acids. The germline V gene encodes CDR1 SGHTA and CDR2 FQGNSA. The CDR3 DNA sequence: TGTGCCAGCAGCCTCCCCTTGGGGGGGAACTATGGCTACACCTTC. This sequence encodes CASSLPLGGNYGYTF.

The chain combines TRBV5-8 with TRBJ2-7, with no clear D. V was shortened by 1 base and J by 5 bases, with 10 bases between the two germline ends. This CDR3 spans 13 amino acids. CDR1 and CDR2 from the germline V gene are SGHTS and YDEGEE. The CDR3 nucleotides are TGTGCCAGCAGCTTGAGTCCGACACACGAGCAGTACTTC. This sequence encodes CASSLSPTHEQYF.

The J gene is TRBJ2-2, the V gene TRBV27; 11 positions agree with TRBD1. V shed 2 bases and J 6 bases; nucleotides not matched to a gene: 5. The CDR3 runs to 16 residues. The germline V gene has CDR1 MNHEY and CDR2 SMNVEV (reference sequence). For the CDR3, the DNA is TGTGCCAGCAGTTTAGCGCCGGGACAGGGGGCCGGGGAGCTGTTTTTT. Amino acid sequence: CASSLAPGQGAGELFF.

The chain couples TRBV5-5 to TRBJ1-5, with a possible D match to TRBD1 (6 bases). V was trimmed by 0 bases and J by 10 bases, leaving 17 bases between them. Germline loops: CDR1 SGHKS, CDR2 YYEKEE (reference sequence). This CDR3 is built from 15 residues. CDR3 region: CASSLGDIRIGPQHF. The CDR3 DNA sequence: TGTGCCAGCAGCTTGGGGGACATCCGGATAGGTCCCCAGCATTTT.

The chain joins TRBV7-3 to TRBJ1-2; no firm D call. V lost 1 base and J lost 2, with 5 bases in between. There are 13 residues in the CDR3. Germline assignment: CDR1 SGHTA and CDR2 FQGTGA. This chain's CDR3 is CASSLIPNYGYTF. CDR3 DNA sequence: TGTGCCAGCAGCTTAATCCCCAACTATGGCTACACCTTC. The variable domain in full, completed from reference TRBV7-3 and TRBJ1-2, reads GAGVSQTPSNKVTEKGKYVELRCDPISGHTALYWYRQSLGQGPEFLIYFQGTGAADDSGLPNDRFFAVRPEGSVSTLKIQRTERGDSAVYLCASSLIPNYGYTFGSGTRLTVV.

V and J are TRBV15 and TRBJ1-5; D is unclear. The germline V and J ends were trimmed by 4 bases and 3 bases, with 16 bases remaining between them. Germline CDR1 reads LNHNV; CDR2 reads YYDKDF (reference sequence). The CDR3 is made up of 16 amino acids. The CDR3 sequence: CATSNLPPGNNQPQHF. The CDR3 DNA follows: TGTGCCACCAGCAACTTACCTCCGGGCAACAATCAGCCCCAGCATTTT.

The CDR3 sequence: CASSERDRGTEAFF. CDR3 DNA sequence: TGTGCCAGCAGCGAACGGGACAGGGGGACTGAAGCTTTCTTT. The V gene is TRBV9, the J gene TRBJ1-1; 11 bases agree with TRBD1. The CDR3 spans 14 residues. The germline CDR1 and CDR2 sequences are SGDLS and YYNGEE. The junction had 3 bases not matched to a gene; V was cut back by 3 bases and J by 5 bases.

CDR3 protein: CASSQNRGNNSPLHF. In DNA, the CDR3 is TGCGCCAGCAGCCAAAACAGGGGAAATAATTCACCCCTCCACTTT. The chain joins TRBV4-3 to TRBJ1-6; 7 positions match TRBD1. This CDR3 contains 15 residues. Germline lookup yields CDR1 LGHNA and CDR2 YSLEER. V lost 2 bases and J lost 5; bases outside the gene matches: 3.

In its sample, this clone was seen once. The rearrangement joins TRBV27 to TRBJ1-5; D is unresolved. Trimming stripped 2 bases from V and 4 bases from J, with 9 bases between. Looked up from germline, CDR1 is MNHEY and CDR2 is SMNVEV (reference sequence). The CDR3 contains 14 residues. The CDR3 sequence: CASSLERFNQPQHF. The CDR3 nucleotides are TGTGCCAGCAGTTTAGAAAGGTTTAATCAGCCCCAGCATTTT.

V gene TRBV5-1 combines with J gene TRBJ1-4; no reliable D call. The CDR3 runs 19 residues. The V gene's germline CDR1 is SGHRS and CDR2 YFSETQ. Trimming removed 0 bases from V and 0 bases from J, with 18 bases in between. The CDR3, as DNA: TGCGCCAGCAGCTTGGGGCGGGCTTCGAGTCTACCAACTAATGAAAAACTGTTTTTT. It codes for CASSLGRASSLPTNEKLFF.

The rearrangement uses TRBV19 and TRBJ2-2; D is possibly TRBD1 (6 bases). Trimming took 6 bases from V and 5 from J, leaving 22 bases between them. Germline V gene sequence: CDR1 LNHDA, CDR2 SQIVND (reference sequence). The CDR3 spans 17 residues. In DNA form, the CDR3 reads TGTGCCAGTAGCTTAGACCGGGACACGATATTAACCGGGGAGCTGTTTTTT. Translated: CASSLDRDTILTGELFF.

The chain combines TRBV6-5 with TRBJ2-7; TRBD1 matches at 7 bases. CDR3 length equals 15 residues. CDR1 is MNHEY and CDR2 is SVGAGI in the germline V gene. V gave up 4 bases and J gave up 1 base; unmatched junction bases: 7. The CDR3 loop is CASSLGTALSYEQYF. CDR3 DNA sequence: TGTGCCAGCAGTTTGGGGACAGCCCTTTCCTACGAGCAGTACTTC.

The chain is built from TRBV5-1 and TRBJ2-6; D remains unclear. Germline V CDR1 and CDR2: SGHRS, YFSETQ. The CDR3 covers 15 residues. Trimming cost V 0 bases and J 0 bases, with 4 bases left between them. The CDR3 DNA is TGCGCCAGCAGCTTGGACAGCTCTGGGGCCAACGTCCTGACTTTC. Amino acid sequence: CASSLDSSGANVLTF. Filled out from reference TRBV5-1 and TRBJ2-6, the complete variable domain reads KAGVTQTPRYLIKTRGQQVTLSCSPISGHRSVSWYQQTPGQGLQFLFEYFSETQRNKGNFPGRFSGRQFSNSRSEMNVSTLELGDSALYLCASSLDSSGANVLTFGAGSRLTVL.

This chain uses TRBV18 with TRBJ1-2, with 8 bases matching TRBD1. CDR3 length: 15 amino acids. J lost 8 bases, V lost 1 base, and 9 bases had no gene match. Germline V gene lookup returns CDR1 KGHSH and CDR2 LQKENI. The CDR3 region is CASSPLLTGDGGYTF. The CDR3 coding sequence is TGTGCCAGCTCACCACTTCTGACAGGGGACGGGGGCTACACCTTC. The whole variable domain, remainder taken from reference TRBV18 and TRBJ1-2, is NAGVMQNPRHLVRRRGQEARLRCSPMKGHSHVYWYRQLPEEGLKFMVYLQKENIIDESGMPKERFSAEFPKEGPSILRIQQVVRGDSAAYFCASSPLLTGDGGYTFGSGTRLTVV.

In its sample, this clone was seen a few times. This chain uses TRBV5-6 with TRBJ1-2, with D unresolved. The CDR3 loop spans 15 amino acids. With 0 bases removed from V and 4 bases from J, the gap between germline ends came to 13 bases. Germline V gene lookup returns CDR1 SGHDT and CDR2 YYEEEE. CDR3 region: CASSLAVGRPYGYTF. The CDR3 nucleotides are TGTGCCAGCAGCTTGGCGGTTGGCAGGCCCTATGGCTACACCTTC.

J is TRBJ2-7 and V is TRBV5-6; D gene unclear. Germline-derived CDR1 and CDR2 are SGHDT and YYEEEE. This CDR3 has 11 residues. The V and J ends lost 5 bases and 3 bases respectively, with 6 bases between them. The CDR3 DNA sequence: TGTGCCAGCAGTTCCCTCTACGAGCAGTACTTC. It encodes CASSSLYEQYF.